The TCR beta chain described here comes from a study of cytotoxic CD8 clonotypes in ibrutinib-treated CLL. As for the study in general: The study included 11 relapsed/refractory and under 16 treatment-naive patients; about 17 had IGHV unmutated disease. When averaged across all of the samples, the counts came to around 260,000 productive templates and 86,000 or so productive rearrangements. Timing of response sample collection was a median around 12 months after treatment start, with a range of 6 to 36. General study points: Sustained-remission and progressing patients diverged in sampling times.

Assay: immunoSEQ multiplex PCR; the TCRdb copy retains only in-frame clones and omits some. Among hundreds of thousands of clones listed, roughly 70% were seen once. Concerning this clone: No antigen is known for it.

Germline V lookup: CDR1 WNHNN, CDR2 SYGVQD (reference sequence). V gave up 0 bases and J gave up 1 base, with 15 bases separating them. The CDR3 covers 17 residues. The TCR comes from a human donor with chronic lymphocytic leukemia. The source was PBMCs, collected after 24 months of ibrutinib treatment. The V and J genes are TRBV10-1 and TRBJ2-5; D could derive from TRBD1 or TRBD2 (6 bases each). The CDR3 loop reads CASSESSGAVTQETQYF. CDR3 DNA sequence: TGCGCCAGCAGTGAGTCATCGGGGGCCGTGACCCAAGAGACCCAGTACTTC.